A single T cell receptor beta chain is shown here with its context. These data are taken from a study of OX40 agonist ivuxolimab in advanced cancers. Measured with immunoSEQ multiplex PCR; TCRdb has only the in-frame clones, and not every one. The top ten clones hold approximately 6.8% of a sample with roughly 58,000 clones, 65% to 80% of them seen once. The TCR sequence derives from an adult with an advanced solid tumor such as melanoma, head and neck, liver or kidney cancer. Source: CD4+ or CD8+ T cells sorted from blood, taken in a trial of the OX40 agonist ivuxolimab.

The CDR3 loop is CASRWTVANYGYTF. In DNA, the CDR3 is TGTGCCAGCAGATGGACCGTAGCTAACTATGGCTACACCTTC. The V gene is TRBV2, the J gene TRBJ1-2, with D uncertain. CDR1 is SNHLY and CDR2 is FYNNEI in the germline V gene. V was trimmed by 6 bases and J by 0 bases, leaving 11 bases between them. CDR3 size: 14 residues. Looking up the rest from reference TRBV2 and TRBJ1-2 gives the full variable domain: EPEVTQTPSHQVTQMGQEVILRCVPISNHLYFYWYRQILGQKVEFLVSFYNNEISEKSEIFDDQFSVERPDGSNFTLKIRSTKLEDSAMYFCASRWTVANYGYTFGSGTRLTVV.